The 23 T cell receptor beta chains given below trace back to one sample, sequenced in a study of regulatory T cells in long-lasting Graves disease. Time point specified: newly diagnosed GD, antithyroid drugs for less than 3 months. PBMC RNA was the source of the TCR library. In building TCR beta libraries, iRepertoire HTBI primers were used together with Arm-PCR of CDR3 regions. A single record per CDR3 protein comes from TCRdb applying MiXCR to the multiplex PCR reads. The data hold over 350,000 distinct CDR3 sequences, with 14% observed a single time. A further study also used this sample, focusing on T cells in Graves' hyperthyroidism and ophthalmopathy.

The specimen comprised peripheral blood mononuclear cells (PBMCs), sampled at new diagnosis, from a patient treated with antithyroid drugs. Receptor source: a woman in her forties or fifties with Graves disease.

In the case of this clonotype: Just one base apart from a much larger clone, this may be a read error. The CDR3, as DNA: TGTACCAGCAGCTTAGCTACTAAGTGGGTCAATGAGCAGTTCTTC. Translating gives CTSSLATKWVNEQFF. The V gene is TRBV7-3, the J gene TRBJ2-1; unclear D gene. The CDR3 spans 15 residues. Germline CDR1 SGHTA, CDR2 FQGTGA.

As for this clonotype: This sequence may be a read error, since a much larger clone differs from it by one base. The DNA of the CDR3 is TGTGCCAGCAGTGAAGTTCCGGACCGTGAGCAGCTCTTC. Translation: CASSEVPDREQLF. This chain links TRBV6-1 with TRBJ2-1; no firm D call. From germline, CDR1 is MNHNS and CDR2 SASEGT. The CDR3 runs 13 residues.

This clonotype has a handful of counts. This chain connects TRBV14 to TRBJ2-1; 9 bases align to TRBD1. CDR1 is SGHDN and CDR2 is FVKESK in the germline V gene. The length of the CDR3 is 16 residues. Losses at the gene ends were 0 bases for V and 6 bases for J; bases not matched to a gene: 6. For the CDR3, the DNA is TGTGCCAGCAGCCAAGATACGGGACAGGGTACCAATGAGCAGTTCTTC. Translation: CASSQDTGQGTNEQFF.

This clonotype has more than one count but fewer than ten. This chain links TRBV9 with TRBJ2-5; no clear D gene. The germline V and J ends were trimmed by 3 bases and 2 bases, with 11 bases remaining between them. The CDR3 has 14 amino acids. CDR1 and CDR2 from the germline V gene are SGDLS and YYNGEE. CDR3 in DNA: TGTGCCAGCAGCGCAGGATTACTACAAGAGACCCAGTACTTC. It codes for CASSAGLLQETQYF.

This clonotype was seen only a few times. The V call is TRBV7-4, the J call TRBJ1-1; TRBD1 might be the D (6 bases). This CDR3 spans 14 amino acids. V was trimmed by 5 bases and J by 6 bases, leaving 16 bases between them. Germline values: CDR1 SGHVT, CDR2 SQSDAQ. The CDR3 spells CASSEQGLIAEAFF. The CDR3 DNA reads TGTGCCAGCAGCGAACAGGGTTTGATCGCTGAAGCTTTCTTT.

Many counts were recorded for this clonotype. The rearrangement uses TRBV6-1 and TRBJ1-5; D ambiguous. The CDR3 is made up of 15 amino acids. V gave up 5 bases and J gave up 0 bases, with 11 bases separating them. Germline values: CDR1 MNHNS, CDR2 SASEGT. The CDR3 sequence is CASSPQEYSNQPQHF. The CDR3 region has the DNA TGTGCCAGCAGTCCCCAGGAATATAGCAATCAGCCCCAGCATTTT.

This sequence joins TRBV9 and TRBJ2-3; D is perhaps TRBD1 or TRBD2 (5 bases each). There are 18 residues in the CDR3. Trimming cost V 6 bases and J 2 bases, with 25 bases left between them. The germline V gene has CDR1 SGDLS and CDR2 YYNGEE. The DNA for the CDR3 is TGTGCCAGCACCAACCCCGGGACCCAGTTGGGCCCCACAGATACGCAGTATTTT. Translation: CASTNPGTQLGPTDTQYF.

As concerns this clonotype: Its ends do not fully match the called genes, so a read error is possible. CDR3 nucleotide sequence: TGTGCCGGCAGCCCCCTCGGGGGAGTAAGTGCAGCTTTCTTT. This encodes CAGSPLGGVSAAFF. The chain links TRBV28 to TRBJ1-1; tentatively, D is TRBD1 (5 bases). The CDR3 has 14 residues. Germline CDR1 is MDHEN and CDR2 is SYDVKM.

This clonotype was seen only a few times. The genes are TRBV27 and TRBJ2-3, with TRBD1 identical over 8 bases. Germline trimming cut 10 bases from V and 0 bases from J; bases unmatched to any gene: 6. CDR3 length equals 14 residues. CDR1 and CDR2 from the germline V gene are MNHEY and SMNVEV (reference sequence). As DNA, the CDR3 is TGTGCCACAAAACGACAGGGGAGCACAGATACGCAGTATTTT. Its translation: CATKRQGSTDTQYF.

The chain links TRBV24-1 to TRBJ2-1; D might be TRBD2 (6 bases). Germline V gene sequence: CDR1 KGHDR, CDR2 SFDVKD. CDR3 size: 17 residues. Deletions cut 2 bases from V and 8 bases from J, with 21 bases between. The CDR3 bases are TGTGCCACCAGTGATTCCGTGGCGGGATCCCCTAGGTATGAGCAGTTCTTC. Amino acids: CATSDSVAGSPRYEQFF.

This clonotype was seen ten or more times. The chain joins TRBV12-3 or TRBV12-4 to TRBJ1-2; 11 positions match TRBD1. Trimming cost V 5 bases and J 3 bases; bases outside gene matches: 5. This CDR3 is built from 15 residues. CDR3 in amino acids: CASSQGQGADYGYTF. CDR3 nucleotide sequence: TGTGCCAGCAGTCAAGGACAGGGGGCAGACTATGGCTACACCTTC.

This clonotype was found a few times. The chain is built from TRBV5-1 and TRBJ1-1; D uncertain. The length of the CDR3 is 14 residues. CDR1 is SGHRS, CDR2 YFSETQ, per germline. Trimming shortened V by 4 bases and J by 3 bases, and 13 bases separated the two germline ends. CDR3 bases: TGCGCCAGCAGCACGAGGGATGGGGACACTGAAGCTTTCTTT. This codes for CASSTRDGDTEAFF. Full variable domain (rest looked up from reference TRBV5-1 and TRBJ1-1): KAGVTQTPRYLIKTRGQQVTLSCSPISGHRSVSWYQQTPGQGLQFLFEYFSETQRNKGNFPGRFSGRQFSNSRSEMNVSTLELGDSALYLCASSTRDGDTEAFFGQGTRLTVV.

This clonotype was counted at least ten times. The CDR3 DNA sequence: TGTGCCAGCAGTTACAGAGGGGGCTACACTGAAGCTTTCTTT. Its translation: CASSYRGGYTEAFF. V usage is TRBV6-5 and J usage is TRBJ1-1, with 7 bases matching TRBD1. Losses at the gene ends were 2 bases for V and 3 bases for J; bases not matched to a gene: 3. Germline CDR1 and CDR2: MNHEY and SVGAGI. This CDR3 is 14 amino acids long.

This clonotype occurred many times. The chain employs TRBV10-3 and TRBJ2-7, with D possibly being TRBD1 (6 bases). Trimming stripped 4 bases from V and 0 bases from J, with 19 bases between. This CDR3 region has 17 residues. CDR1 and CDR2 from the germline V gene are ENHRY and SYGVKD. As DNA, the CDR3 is TGTGCCATCAGTGCGGCGTTGGTTGTGGGGGCCTCCTACGAGCAGTACTTC. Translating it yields CAISAALVVGASYEQYF.

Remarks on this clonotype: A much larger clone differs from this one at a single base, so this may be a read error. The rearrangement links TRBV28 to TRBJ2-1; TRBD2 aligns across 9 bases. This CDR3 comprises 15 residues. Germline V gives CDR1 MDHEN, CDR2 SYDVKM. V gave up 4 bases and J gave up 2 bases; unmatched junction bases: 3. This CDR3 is CASSSRTSAYNEQFF. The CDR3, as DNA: TGTGCCAGCAGTTCCCGGACTAGCGCCTACAATGAGCAGTTCTTC.

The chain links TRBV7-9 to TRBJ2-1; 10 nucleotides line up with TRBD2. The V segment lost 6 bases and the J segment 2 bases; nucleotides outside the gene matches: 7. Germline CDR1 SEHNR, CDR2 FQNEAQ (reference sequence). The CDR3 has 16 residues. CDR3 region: CASSPSGRGAYNEQFF. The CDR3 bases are TGTGCCAGCAGTCCAAGCGGGAGGGGTGCCTACAATGAGCAGTTCTTC.

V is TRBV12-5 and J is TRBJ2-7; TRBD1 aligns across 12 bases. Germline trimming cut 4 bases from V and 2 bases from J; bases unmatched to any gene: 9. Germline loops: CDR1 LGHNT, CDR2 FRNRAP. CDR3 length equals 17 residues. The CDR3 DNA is TGTGCTAGTGGTTCGTCCTCCGGGACAGGGGGCACCTACGAGCAGTACTTC. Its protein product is CASGSSSGTGGTYEQYF.

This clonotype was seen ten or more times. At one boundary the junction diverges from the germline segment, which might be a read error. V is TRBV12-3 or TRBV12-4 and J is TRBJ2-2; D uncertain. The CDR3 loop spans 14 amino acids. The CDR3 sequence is CASSFSTNTGELFF. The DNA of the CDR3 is TGCGCCAGCAGCTTTAGTACCAATACCGGGGAGCTGTTTTTT.

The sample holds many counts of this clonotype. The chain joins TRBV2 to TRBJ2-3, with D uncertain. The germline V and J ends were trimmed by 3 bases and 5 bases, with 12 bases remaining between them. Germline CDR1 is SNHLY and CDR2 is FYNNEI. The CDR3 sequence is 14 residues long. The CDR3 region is CASSEVTRIDTQYF. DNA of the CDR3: TGTGCCAGCAGTGAGGTAACCAGGATAGATACGCAGTATTTT.

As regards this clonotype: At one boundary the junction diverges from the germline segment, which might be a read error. The CDR3 spells CASSGPGGRYNKKLFF. Written as DNA, the CDR3 is TGTGCCAGCAGTGGACCAGGGGGCCGTTATAATAAAAAACTGTTTTTT. The rearrangement links TRBV6-2 or TRBV6-3 to TRBJ1-4; 8 bases match TRBD1. This CDR3 is 16 amino acids long. Germline CDR1 and CDR2: MNHEY and SVGEGT.

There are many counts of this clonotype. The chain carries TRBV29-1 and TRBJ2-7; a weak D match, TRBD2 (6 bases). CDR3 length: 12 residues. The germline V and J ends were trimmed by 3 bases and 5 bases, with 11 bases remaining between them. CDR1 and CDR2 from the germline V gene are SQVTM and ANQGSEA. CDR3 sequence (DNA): TGCAGCGTTGACGGGGGTAACAACGAGCAGTACTTC. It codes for CSVDGGNNEQYF.

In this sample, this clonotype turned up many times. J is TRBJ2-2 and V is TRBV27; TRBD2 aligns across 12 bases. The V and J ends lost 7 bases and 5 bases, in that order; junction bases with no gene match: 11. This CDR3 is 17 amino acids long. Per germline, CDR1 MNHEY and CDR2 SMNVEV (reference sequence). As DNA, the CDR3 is TGTGCCAGCACCCCATCTAGCGGGAGGGCGAGTACCGGGGAGCTGTTTTTT. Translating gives CASTPSSGRASTGELFF.

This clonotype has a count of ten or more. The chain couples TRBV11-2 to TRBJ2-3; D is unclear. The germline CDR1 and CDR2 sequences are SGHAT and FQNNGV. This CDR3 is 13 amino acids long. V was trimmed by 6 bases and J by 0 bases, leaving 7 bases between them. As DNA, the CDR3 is TGTGCCAGCAGTTTCTCTAGCACAGATACGCAGTATTTT. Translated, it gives CASSFSSTDTQYF.